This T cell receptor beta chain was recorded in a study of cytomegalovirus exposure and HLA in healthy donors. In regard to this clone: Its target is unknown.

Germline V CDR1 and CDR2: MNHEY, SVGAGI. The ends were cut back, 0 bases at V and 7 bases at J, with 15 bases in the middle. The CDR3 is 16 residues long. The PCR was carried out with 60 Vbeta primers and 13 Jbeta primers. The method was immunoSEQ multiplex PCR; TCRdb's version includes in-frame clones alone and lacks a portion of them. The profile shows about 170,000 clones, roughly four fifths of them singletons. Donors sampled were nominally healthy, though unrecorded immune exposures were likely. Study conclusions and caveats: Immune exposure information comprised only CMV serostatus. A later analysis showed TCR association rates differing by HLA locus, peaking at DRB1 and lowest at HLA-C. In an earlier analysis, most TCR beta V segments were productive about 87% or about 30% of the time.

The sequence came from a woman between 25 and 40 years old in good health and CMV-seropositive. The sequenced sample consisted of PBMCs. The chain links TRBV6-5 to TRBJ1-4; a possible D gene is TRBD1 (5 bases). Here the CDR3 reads CASSYSLGQGGEKLFF. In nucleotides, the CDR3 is TGTGCCAGCAGTTACTCGCTAGGGCAGGGAGGTGAAAAACTGTTTTTT.